This TCR beta chain was observed in a study of T-cell memory formation after mild COVID-19. TCRdb called the 5' RACE reads again in MiXCR, with one record for every CDR3 protein. Of around 530,000 distinct CDR3 sequences in the sample, roughly 20% were seen once. This clonotype was picked up a small number of times. This TCR was sampled from an adult woman who had mild COVID-19 (a few samples of this study predate the infection). Cell type and time point are not known. The source material was PBMCs or a T cell subset sorted from them (not recorded which).

As DNA, the CDR3 is TGCGCCAGCACCCCCTTGGCGGGGGCAGGCGAGCAGTACTTC. It is translated as CASTPLAGAGEQYF. The chain combines TRBV5-1 with TRBJ2-7; D might be TRBD2 (7 bases). There are 14 residues in the CDR3. The V and J ends lost 6 bases and 6 bases respectively, with 19 bases between them. Germline-derived CDR1 and CDR2 are SGHRS and YFSETQ.